The 4 T cell receptor beta chains given below trace back to one sample, sequenced in a study of blood T cell repertoires in COVID-19 (dated by TCRdb to the early 2020s). Library generation was performed with the immunoSEQ multiplex PCR assay. TCRdb mirrors the immuneACCESS table, restricted to in-frame sequences. Some clones are absent from its copies; in checked studies, under half trace to an unresolved V gene, and the reason for the others is unknown. Within this sample are 150,000 to 200,000 clones, with about 81% of them counted one time only. Jointly, the top ten make up around 11% of the sample. The sequenced sample consisted of peripheral blood. These receptors all come from a woman over 75 with COVID-19, enrolled during active disease.

This chain connects TRBV19 to TRBJ2-1, with 8 bases lining up with TRBD2. Unmatched junction bases numbered 5, after V lost 5 bases and J lost 5 bases. In germline, CDR1 is LNHDA, CDR2 SQIVND (reference sequence). The CDR3 sequence is 14 residues long. The CDR3 DNA follows: TGTGCCAGTAGTCCCCGGACTAGCCACAATGAGCAGTTCTTC. As protein: CASSPRTSHNEQFF.

The sample holds many counts of this clone. The chain is built from TRBV5-1 and TRBJ2-7; 9 bases are a match to TRBD1. V dropped 0 bases and J dropped 7; count of bases not matched to a gene: 2. CDR3 size: 13 residues. Per germline, CDR1 SGHRS and CDR2 YFSETQ. In DNA form, the CDR3 reads TGCGCCAGCAGCTTGGCCGGACAGGGGGAGCAGTACTTC. This gives the protein CASSLAGQGEQYF.

V gene TRBV6-2 or TRBV6-3 combines with J gene TRBJ2-2, with 11 positions matching TRBD2. CDR3 size: 17 residues. Germline values: CDR1 MNHEY, CDR2 SVGEGT. The V gene end was trimmed by 2 bases and the J gene end by 3 bases; junction bases not matched to a gene: 5. The CDR3 DNA is TGTGCCAGCAGTTACCATAGCGGGAGGGCCGACACCGGGGAGCTGTTTTTT. Protein sequence: CASSYHSGRADTGELFF.

V is TRBV19 and J is TRBJ1-6; no clear D gene. The germline gives CDR1 LNHDA, CDR2 SQIVND (reference sequence). The CDR3 sequence is 15 residues long. V lost 5 bases and J lost 2, with 10 bases in between. CDR3 nucleotides: TGTGCCAGTAGTGTGACACTGGCCTATAATTCACCCCTCCACTTT. Encoded protein: CASSVTLAYNSPLHF.